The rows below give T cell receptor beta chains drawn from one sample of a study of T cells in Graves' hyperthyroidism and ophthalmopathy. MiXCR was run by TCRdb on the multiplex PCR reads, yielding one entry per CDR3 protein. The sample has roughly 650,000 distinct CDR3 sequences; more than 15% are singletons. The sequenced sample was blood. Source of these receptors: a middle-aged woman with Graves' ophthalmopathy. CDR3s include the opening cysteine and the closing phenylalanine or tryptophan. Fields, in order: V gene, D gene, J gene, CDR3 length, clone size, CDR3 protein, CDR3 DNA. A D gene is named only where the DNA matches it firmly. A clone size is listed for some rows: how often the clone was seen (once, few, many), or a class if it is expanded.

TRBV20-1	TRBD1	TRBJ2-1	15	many	CSASYGQGGYNEQFF	TGCAGTGCTAGTTATGGACAGGGGGGTTACAATGAGCAGTTCTTC
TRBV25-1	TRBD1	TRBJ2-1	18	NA	CASSKQGARREGYNEQFF	TGTGCCAGCAGCAAACAGGGGGCGCGTCGAGAGGGCTACAATGAGCAGTTCTTC
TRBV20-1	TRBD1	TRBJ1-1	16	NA	CSAAEPYRGKNTEAFF	TGCAGTGCTGCTGAACCCTACAGGGGCAAGAACACTGAAGCTTTCTTT
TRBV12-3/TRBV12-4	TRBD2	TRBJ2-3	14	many	CASSKGLAADTQYF	TGTGCCAGCAGTAAGGGGCTAGCGGCAGATACGCAGTATTTT
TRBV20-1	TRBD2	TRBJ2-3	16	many	CSARMWRTSNTDTQYF	TGCAGTGCTAGAATGTGGAGGACTAGTAACACAGATACGCAGTATTTT
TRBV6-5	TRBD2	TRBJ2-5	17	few	CASSYSIQRGTKETQYF	TGTGCCAGCAGTTACTCGATCCAGCGGGGGACAAAAGAGACCCAGTACTTC
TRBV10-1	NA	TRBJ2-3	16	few	CASSEVALFNTDTQYF	TGCGCCAGCAGCGAGGTAGCCTTATTCAACACAGATACGCAGTATTTT
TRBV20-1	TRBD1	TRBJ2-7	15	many	CSVIRPETGTYEQYF	TGCAGTGTAATTCGTCCCGAGACAGGGACCTACGAGCAGTACTTC
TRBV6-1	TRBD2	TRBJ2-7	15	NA	CASSPGLAGPSEQYF	TGTGCCAGCAGTCCCGGACTAGCGGGACCTTCCGAGCAGTACTTC
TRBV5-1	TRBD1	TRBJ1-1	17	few	CASSLTDRGLMNTEAFF	TGCGCCAGCAGCTTAACGGACAGGGGACTTATGAACACTGAAGCTTTCTTT
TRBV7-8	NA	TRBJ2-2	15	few	CASSLIRSNTGELFF	TGTGCCAGCAGCTTAATAAGGTCGAACACCGGGGAGCTGTTTTTT
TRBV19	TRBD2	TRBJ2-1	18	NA	CASSIGGTSGFSYNEQFF	TGTGCCAGTAGTATAGGGGGGACTAGCGGCTTCTCCTACAATGAGCAGTTCTTC
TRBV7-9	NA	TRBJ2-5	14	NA	CASSLDQTGETQYF	TGTGCCAGCAGCCTTGACCAGACCGGAGAGACCCAGTACTTC
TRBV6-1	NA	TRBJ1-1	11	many	CASSEAQATFF	TGTGCCAGCAGTGAGGCTCAGGCGACCTTCTTT
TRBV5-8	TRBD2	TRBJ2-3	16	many	CASSLAGRGRTDTQYF	TGTGCCAGCAGCTTGGCCGGGAGGGGACGGACAGATACGCAGTATTTT
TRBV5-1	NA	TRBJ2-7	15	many	CASSLLGGEGAEQYF	TGCGCCAGCAGCCTTCTCGGCGGGGAAGGGGCCGAGCAGTACTTC
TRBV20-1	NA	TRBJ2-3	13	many	CSARDSGTDTQYF	TGCAGTGCTAGAGATTCGGGCACGGATACGCAGTATTTT
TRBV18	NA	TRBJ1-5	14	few	CASSTGTLDQPQHF	TGTGCCAGCTCTACCGGGACTCTGGATCAGCCCCAGCATTTT
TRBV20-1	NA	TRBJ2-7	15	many	CSARTGESASYEQYF	TGCAGTGCAAGGACCGGGGAATCAGCATCCTACGAGCAGTACTTC
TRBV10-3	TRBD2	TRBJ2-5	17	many	CAISDHRTSGYQETQYF	TGTGCCATCAGTGACCACCGGACTAGCGGGTACCAAGAGACCCAGTACTTC
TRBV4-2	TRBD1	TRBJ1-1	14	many	CASSQEDREIEAFF	TGTGCCAGCAGCCAAGAGGACAGGGAAATTGAAGCTTTCTTT
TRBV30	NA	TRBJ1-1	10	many	CAWSDEKAFF	TGTGCCTGGAGTGACGAAAAAGCTTTCTTT
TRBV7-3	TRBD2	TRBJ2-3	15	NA	CASSPLAGGGDTQYF	TGTGCCAGCAGCCCGTTAGCGGGGGGAGGGGATACGCAGTATTTT
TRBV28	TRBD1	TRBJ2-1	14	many	CASGIQGIYNEQFF	TGTGCCAGCGGGATACAGGGGATCTACAATGAGCAGTTCTTC
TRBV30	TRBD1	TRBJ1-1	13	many	CAWSGTGNTEAFF	TGTGCCTGGAGTGGGACAGGGAACACTGAAGCTTTCTTT
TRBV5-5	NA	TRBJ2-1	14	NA	CASSGNIAYNEQFF	TGTGCCAGCAGCGGAAATATAGCCTACAATGAGCAGTTCTTC
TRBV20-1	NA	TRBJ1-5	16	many	CSARDQSKTGNQPQHF	TGCAGTGCTAGAGATCAGTCCAAAACTGGCAATCAGCCCCAGCATTTT
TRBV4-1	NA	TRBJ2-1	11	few	CASSQERRQFF	TGCGCCAGCAGCCAAGAGCGGAGGCAGTTCTTC
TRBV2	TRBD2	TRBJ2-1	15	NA	CARAGTSGTTDEQFF	TGTGCCAGGGCCGGGACTAGCGGGACCACCGATGAGCAGTTCTTC
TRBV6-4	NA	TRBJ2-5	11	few	CASGMRLTQYF	TGTGCCAGCGGGATGCGCCTTACCCAGTACTTC
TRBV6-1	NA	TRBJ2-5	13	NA	CASSTRILETQYF	TGTGCCAGCAGTACCAGAATTCTAGAGACCCAGTACTTC
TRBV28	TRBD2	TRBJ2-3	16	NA	CASSLTSGRVTDTQYF	TGTGCCAGCAGTTTGACTAGCGGGAGAGTAACAGATACGCAGTATTTT
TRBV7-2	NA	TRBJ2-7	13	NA	CASSLVTEYEQYF	TGTGCCAGCAGCTTAGTGACAGAGTACGAGCAGTACTTC
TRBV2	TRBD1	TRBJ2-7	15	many	CASSEGGGRASEQYF	TGTGCCAGCAGTGAAGGAGGGGGCCGGGCCAGTGAGCAGTACTTC
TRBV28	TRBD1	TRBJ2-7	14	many	CASGESGGSYEQYF	TGTGCCAGCGGCGAATCAGGGGGCTCCTACGAGCAGTACTTC
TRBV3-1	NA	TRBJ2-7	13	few	CASSQFGNDEQYF	TGTGCCAGCAGCCAATTTGGAAACGACGAGCAGTACTTC
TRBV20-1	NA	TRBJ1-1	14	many	CSAAAGGEGLGAFF	TGCAGTGCTGCAGCCGGGGGGGAGGGTTTAGGAGCTTTCTTT
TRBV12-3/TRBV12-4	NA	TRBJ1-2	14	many	CASSFETTEYGYTF	TGTGCCAGCAGTTTCGAGACAACTGAATATGGCTACACCTTC
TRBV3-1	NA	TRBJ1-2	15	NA	CASSLGMEGEYGYTF	TGTGCCAGCAGCTTAGGGATGGAAGGGGAATATGGCTACACCTTC
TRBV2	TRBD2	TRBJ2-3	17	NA	CASSPGPGRDNTDTQYF	TGTGCCAGCAGCCCGGGGCCCGGGAGGGACAACACAGATACGCAGTATTTT
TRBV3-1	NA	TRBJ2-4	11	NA	CASSQEDIQYF	TGTGCCAGCAGCCAAGAGGACATTCAGTACTTC
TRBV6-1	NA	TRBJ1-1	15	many	CASSRRTDMNTEAFF	TGTGCCAGCAGTAGGCGGACAGACATGAACACTGAAGCTTTCTTT
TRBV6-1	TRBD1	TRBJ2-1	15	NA	CASSGQGATYNEQFF	TGTGCCAGCAGTGGACAGGGGGCAACCTACAATGAGCAGTTCTTC
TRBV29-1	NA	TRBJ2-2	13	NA	CSAGLGLTGELFF	TGCAGCGCCGGGCTAGGACTTACCGGGGAGCTGTTTTTT
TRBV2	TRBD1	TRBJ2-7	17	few	CASSEAVFGTGAYEQYF	TGTGCCAGCAGTGAAGCGGTATTCGGGACAGGGGCCTACGAGCAGTACTTC
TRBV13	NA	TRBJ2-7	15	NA	CASSLNLVILGEQYF	TGTGCCAGCAGCTTAAATCTAGTCATTCTGGGGGAGCAGTACTTC
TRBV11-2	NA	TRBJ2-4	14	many	CASSPTGGRNIQYF	TGTGCCAGCAGCCCGACGGGCGGAAGGAACATTCAGTACTTC
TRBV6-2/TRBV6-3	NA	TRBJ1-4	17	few	CARPKQRTRQTNEKLFF	TGTGCCAGACCTAAACAGAGGACACGACAAACTAATGAAAAACTGTTTTTT
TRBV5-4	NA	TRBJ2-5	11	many	CASTQQETQYF	TGTGCCAGCACCCAGCAGGAGACCCAGTACTTC
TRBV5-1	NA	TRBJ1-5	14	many	CASSLGGANQPQHF	TGCGCCAGCAGCTTAGGCGGGGCCAATCAGCCCCAGCATTTT
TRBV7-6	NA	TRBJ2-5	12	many	CASSPGFETQYF	TGTGCCAGCAGCCCGGGGTTTGAGACCCAGTACTTC
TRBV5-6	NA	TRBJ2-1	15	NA	CASSLVASIYNEQFF	TGTGCCAGCAGCTTGGTGGCTAGCATATACAATGAGCAGTTCTTC